This T cell receptor beta chain derives from a study of spatial heterogeneity in lung cancer. Whole-study results and caveats: There were more appearances of ubiquitous expanded tumor TCRs in blood at resection than at follow-up.

This clonotype showed up just once. The antigen is unknown. Every TCR cDNA molecule bore its own unique molecular identifier. Using its own MiXCR run on the 5' RACE reads, TCRdb lists one record per CDR3 protein. The sample gives over 9,500 distinct CDR3 sequences, over 15% of which show up once; roughly 52% is in the top ten. As for time point: sample taken at primary tumor resection. No cell sorting; template was whole RNA from tumor, lung tissue or PBMC. The 70 or so donors had untreated early-stage non-small cell lung cancer. The TCR comes from a male donor with early-stage non-small cell lung cancer. The sample in question was PBMCs, obtained at surgery.

DNA of the CDR3: TGCGCCAGCAGCCAAGGTGTAACGGGAGCTAACACCGGGGAGCTGTTTTTT. Amino acid sequence: CASSQGVTGANTGELFF. J is TRBJ2-2 and V is TRBV4-1, with a tentative D call TRBD2 (6 bases). This CDR3 region has 17 residues. Germline CDR1 and CDR2: MGHRA and YSYEKL. V dropped 1 base and J dropped 2 bases, with 14 bases sitting between them.